This T cell receptor (beta chain) was retrieved from a study of cytomegalovirus exposure and HLA in healthy donors. Turning to the study itself: Most genotyped donors, roughly 80% of 300 to 400, had Caucasian-associated genetic ancestry.

This clone was observed a few times. No antigen is known for it. Findings of the study overall: As a later analysis revealed, most CMV-associated TCR beta chains appeared HLA-restricted. Presence/absence results assume similar sequencing depth per donor, which may not hold. DRB1 showed the most TCR associations and HLA-C the fewest in a later analysis, as rates varied by HLA locus.

The CDR3 is 16 amino acids. J was trimmed by 3 bases and V by 2 bases; bases with no gene match: 8. CDR1 is SNHLY, CDR2 FYNNEI, per germline. In the PCR, 60 Vbeta and 13 Jbeta primers were used. The data were produced by immunoSEQ multiplex PCR, yet TCRdb's version contains in-frame clones alone and is incomplete. The sample consists of 130,000 or so clones, approximately 80% of them appearing once. The source is a woman between 35 and 50 years old in good health and CMV-seronegative. The V call is TRBV2, the J call TRBJ2-7; TRBD1 matches at 9 bases. The sample comprised PBMCs. For the CDR3, the DNA is TGTGCCAGCAGTGAATTTACTCCGGGACAGGGCTACGAGCAGTACTTC. Amino acids: CASSEFTPGQGYEQYF.